This TCR beta chain comes out of a study of blood T cell repertoires in COVID-19. For the study at large: There were acute and convalescent COVID-19 samples, and they came from the United States, Italy and Spain.

V lost 7 bases to trimming and J lost 4 bases; unmatched junction nucleotides: 11. Germline CDR1 is MNHEY and CDR2 is SMNVEV (reference sequence). This CDR3 spans 16 amino acids. Seattle patient enrollment occurred during active infection, with longitudinal follow-up thereafter. Original processing notes: For nucleated cells, counts were estimated from reference gene primer amplification. Produced via immunoSEQ multiplex PCR; TCRdb's table is partial and in-frame only. V and J calls plus clone size are reproduced from that table; the DNA served to infer D and trimming. The data contain 200,000 to 300,000 clones, 85% to 90% of them singletons.

The receptor comes from a woman aged 55-75 years with COVID-19, enrolled during active disease. The rearrangement joins TRBV27 to TRBJ1-1, with 11 bases fitting TRBD1. Sequencing used peripheral blood. In nucleotides, the CDR3 is TGTGCCAGCACTCGGACAGGGGGCGTCAGAGGCACTGAAGCTTTCTTT. It yields the protein CASTRTGGVRGTEAFF.